This T cell receptor (beta chain) was found in a study of T cell repertoires in cytomegalovirus infection. Turning to the study itself: Indicated by public TCR beta signatures were CMV infection and matching HLA type.

Germline CDR1 is SEHNR and CDR2 is FQNEAQ (reference sequence). V lost 6 bases, J lost 4 bases, and 8 bases stayed unmatched. CDR3 length: 15 amino acids. TCRdb redid the calling of the reads with MiXCR, one entry per CDR3 protein. This table has under 200,000 distinct CDR3 sequences, approximately 9.6% appearing once. In this sample, this clonotype turned up many times. The sequencing sample was made of PBMCs. This TCR was recovered from a human donor in good health (CMV status not recorded). Some clones in this sample may be carry-over from other donors' samples. This chain uses TRBV7-9 with TRBJ2-3; 9 bases map to TRBD2. In DNA, the CDR3 is TGTGCCAGCAGTTCGCTAGCGGGATTTGCAGATACGCAGTATTTT. Amino acid sequence: CASSSLAGFADTQYF.